The 32 T cell receptor beta chains below come from one sample, sequenced in a study of shared clonotypes between healthy human individuals. Only in-frame clones appear in the TCRdb table, and some are missing; sequencing was by immunoSEQ multiplex PCR. The sample carries about 2 million clones, approximately 95% recorded once. The sequenced material came from naive CD4+ T cells sorted from blood. Noted subset: CD45RA+ positively selected. These receptors were taken from a man in his late teens or twenties in good health.

The CDR3 nucleotides read TGTGCCAGCAGCTCGACCCTTGGGGCACCCCTCCACTTT. Amino acids: CASSSTLGAPLHF. The V and J genes are TRBV5-8 and TRBJ1-6; D not certain. The ends were cut back, 3 bases at V and 11 bases at J, with 12 bases in the middle. This CDR3 is built from 13 residues. CDR1 SGHTS and CDR2 YDEGEE come from the germline V gene.

The count of this clone is one. The chain uses TRBV2 and TRBJ1-4; D might be TRBD1 (5 bases). The length of the CDR3 is 16 residues. Germline V gives CDR1 SNHLY, CDR2 FYNNEI. V lost 6 bases and J 8 bases, leaving 22 bases between the germline ends. CDR3: CASRATGTTHREKLFF. The DNA for the CDR3 is TGTGCCAGCAGGGCCACCGGGACGACCCATCGGGAAAAACTGTTTTTT.

The chain links TRBV9 to TRBJ2-1, with D tentatively TRBD1 (7 bases). The V and J ends lost 7 bases and 8 bases respectively, with 16 bases between them. Germline V gene data show CDR1 as SGDLS and CDR2 as YYNGEE. CDR3 length: 13 amino acids. The CDR3 sequence: CASSGGGRDEQFF. DNA of the CDR3: TGTGCCAGCTCCGGAGGGGGCCGAGATGAGCAGTTCTTC. The full variable domain, in which reference TRBV9 and TRBJ2-1 provide the parts outside the CDR3, is DSGVTQTPKHLITATGQRVTLRCSPRSGDLSVYWYQQSLDQGLQFLIQYYNGEERAKGNILERFSAQQFPDLHSELNLSSLELGDSALYFCASSGGGRDEQFFGPGTRLTVL.

The rearrangement uses TRBV5-1 and TRBJ2-1, with TRBD2 identical over 8 bases. This CDR3 spans 16 amino acids. CDR1 and CDR2 from the germline V gene are SGHRS and YFSETQ. J gave up 7 bases and V 4 bases, and 13 bases lay outside the gene matches. DNA of the CDR3: TGCGCCAGCAGCCCGTCCGGGAGCGGGAGTGGGAATGAGCAGTTCTTC. Translating it yields CASSPSGSGSGNEQFF.

The rearrangement uses TRBV18 and TRBJ2-1, with TRBD2 matching 11 bases. The CDR3 totals 15 residues. CDR1 and CDR2 from the germline V gene are KGHSH and LQKENI. Losses at the gene ends were 2 bases for V and 7 bases for J; bases not matched to a gene: 4. DNA of the CDR3: TGTGCCAGCTCACCAACTAGCGGGAGAGGTAATGAGCAGTTCTTC. Residues: CASSPTSGRGNEQFF.

This chain links TRBV11-2 with TRBJ2-5, with TRBD1 as a possible D gene (6 bases). This CDR3 contains 15 residues. Germline assignment: CDR1 SGHAT and CDR2 FQNNGV. V was shortened by 4 bases and J by 1 base, with 13 bases between the two germline ends. CDR3 region: CASSSTQGFQETQYF. CDR3 in DNA: TGTGCCAGCAGCTCGACCCAGGGGTTCCAAGAGACCCAGTACTTC.

The chain joins TRBV2 to TRBJ1-4; D is perhaps TRBD1 (6 bases). The ends were cut back, 6 bases at V and 4 bases at J, with 12 bases in the middle. CDR1 and CDR2 from the germline V gene are SNHLY and FYNNEI. This CDR3 region has 14 residues. CDR3 sequence reads: CASRVDSRNEKLFF. The CDR3 bases are TGTGCCAGCAGGGTGGACAGCCGTAATGAAAAACTGTTTTTT.

This chain uses TRBV11-2 with TRBJ1-3, with 8 bases fitting TRBD1. This CDR3 spans 15 amino acids. V was clipped by 5 bases and J by 8 bases; unmatched bases: 11. Germline lookup yields CDR1 SGHAT and CDR2 FQNNGV. CDR3 in amino acids: CASSPSDRAGDTIYF. The CDR3 nucleotides read TGTGCCAGCAGCCCCTCGGACAGGGCCGGGGACACCATATATTTT.

With regard to this clone: Other DNA sequences within the sample encode an identical CDR3. The J gene is TRBJ2-7, the V gene TRBV7-2; 8 nucleotides agree with TRBD2. The length of the CDR3 is 14 residues. Trimming at V came to 0 bases and at J to 3 bases, leaving 1 base not matched to a gene. CDR1 and CDR2 (germline): SGHTA, FQGNSA. The CDR3 DNA sequence: TGTGCCAGCAGCTTAGCGAGCGGGGGCTACGAGCAGTACTTC. Encoded protein: CASSLASGGYEQYF.

The J gene is TRBJ2-4, the V gene TRBV7-3; 7 bases are a match to TRBD2. The CDR3 sequence is 18 residues long. Germline lookup yields CDR1 SGHTA and CDR2 FQGTGA. Trimming took 0 bases from V and 9 from J; bases not matched to a gene: 17. CDR3: CASSLTPFQRGGSTIQYF. CDR3 DNA sequence: TGTGCCAGCAGCTTAACCCCGTTTCAGCGGGGCGGGTCGACCATTCAGTACTTC.

The rearrangement uses TRBV6-6 and TRBJ1-2; D is undetermined. This CDR3 is built from 13 residues. Germline-derived CDR1 and CDR2 are MNHNY and SVGAGI (reference sequence). V was pared by 5 bases and J by 8 bases, with 15 bases between. CDR3 protein: CASSTAGFGGYTF. The CDR3 DNA follows: TGTGCCAGCAGTACCGCGGGGTTTGGGGGCTACACCTTC.

The chain combines TRBV7-9 with TRBJ1-2; TRBD1 matches 8 bases. Germline CDR1 and CDR2: SEHNR and FQNEAQ (reference sequence). The ends lost 5 bases at V and 4 bases at J; junction bases unmatched: 6. The CDR3 is made up of 14 amino acids. The CDR3 sequence: CASSPGQGPYGYTF. CDR3 coding DNA: TGTGCCAGCAGCCCTGGACAGGGCCCCTATGGCTACACCTTC. Complete variable domain (other parts from reference TRBV7-9 and TRBJ1-2): DTGVSQNPRHKITKRGQNVTFRCDPISEHNRLYWYRQTLGQGPEFLTYFQNEAQLEKSRLLSDRFSAERPKGSFSTLEIQRTEQGDSAMYLCASSPGQGPYGYTFGSGTRLTVV.

A word on this clone: Because the CDR3's place on the DNA is in doubt, the DNA is left out and the CDR3 is given as listed by TCRdb. V is TRBV1 and J is TRBJ2-3; TRBD2 reflects the table's D call only, with no check against the DNA. TRBV1 is assigned pseudogene status. The CDR3 region is 17 residues in length, termini included. The CDR3 sequence: CTSSQDVVAGGTDTQYF.

The chain combines TRBV15 with TRBJ2-7, with D perhaps being TRBD1 or TRBD2 (5 bases each). Germline lookup yields CDR1 LNHNV and CDR2 YYDKDF (reference sequence). Between the trimmed V and J ends, which lost 0 bases and 5 bases, there was a span of 20 bases. CDR3 length equals 17 residues. The DNA of the CDR3 is TGTGCCACCAGCAGAGAGGGGACCCTCGGCGCCTCGCACGAGCAGTACTTC. It yields the protein CATSREGTLGASHEQYF. Together with reference TRBV15 and TRBJ2-7, the CDR3 gives the full variable domain: DAMVIQNPRYQVTQFGKPVTLSCSQTLNHNVMYWYQQKSSQAPKLLFHYYDKDFNNEADTPDNFQSRRPNTSFCFLDIRSPGLGDTAMYLCATSREGTLGASHEQYFGPGTRLTVT.

This chain links TRBV13 with TRBJ2-7; a weak D match, TRBD1 (6 bases). V lost 2 bases, J lost 3 bases, and 14 bases lay in between. The CDR3 has 15 amino acids. Germline CDR1 PRHDT, CDR2 FYEKMQ (reference sequence). This chain's CDR3 is CASSLKGEYHYEQYF. For the CDR3, the DNA is TGTGCCAGCAGCTTAAAGGGGGAATATCACTACGAGCAGTACTTC. The full variable domain, in which reference TRBV13 and TRBJ2-7 provide the parts outside the CDR3, is AAGVIQSPRHLIKEKRETATLKCYPIPRHDTVYWYQQGPGQDPQFLISFYEKMQSDKGSIPDRFSAQQFSDYHSELNMSSLELGDSALYFCASSLKGEYHYEQYFGPGTRLTVT.

The chain employs TRBV10-2 and TRBJ2-7; 9 bases agree with TRBD1. The CDR3 extends over 15 amino acids. Germline V gene lookup returns CDR1 WSHSY and CDR2 SAAADI. Trimming took 4 bases from V and 3 from J; bases not matched to a gene: 7. The CDR3 sequence: CASSVGTGPLYEQYF. CDR3 bases: TGCGCCAGCAGTGTCGGGACAGGGCCCCTCTACGAGCAGTACTTC.

The chain combines TRBV28 with TRBJ1-2, with D perhaps matching TRBD1 (5 bases). Germline lookup yields CDR1 MDHEN and CDR2 SYDVKM. Trimming took off 3 bases at V and 5 bases at J, with 13 bases between the two ends. This CDR3 contains 14 residues. The CDR3 bases are TGTGCCAGCAGTTTCTTCGCAGGGAAGTATGGCTACACCTTC. Translating it yields CASSFFAGKYGYTF.

The J gene is TRBJ1-1, the V gene TRBV7-5; the D call TRBD1 from the table was never checked on the DNA. TRBV7-5 is designated a pseudogene. This CDR3 spans 12 amino acids. The CDR3 bases are TGTGCCAGCAGCTTAGACAGGGTTGGGGCTTTCTTT. It is translated as CASSLDRVGAFF.

This chain links TRBV4-1 with TRBJ1-2; D gene unclear. The CDR3 is 15 residues long. Germline V gene lookup returns CDR1 MGHRA and CDR2 YSYEKL. Trimming took off 1 base at V and 5 bases at J, with 14 bases between the two ends. CDR3 sequence: CASSQVQRVGYGYTF. DNA of the CDR3: TGCGCCAGCAGCCAAGTGCAAAGAGTCGGGTATGGCTACACCTTC.

The chain carries TRBV5-1 and TRBJ2-5; TRBD2 aligns across 8 bases. Germline lookup yields CDR1 SGHRS and CDR2 YFSETQ. The CDR3 covers 14 residues. V gave up 4 bases and J gave up 1 base; unmatched junction bases: 3. Here the CDR3 reads CASSIGTSQETQYF. CDR3 in DNA: TGCGCCAGCAGCATAGGGACTAGCCAAGAGACCCAGTACTTC.

J is TRBJ2-7 and V is TRBV29-1; TRBD1 is a possible D gene (6 bases). Germline CDR1 SQVTM, CDR2 ANQGSEA. Trimming shortened V by 3 bases and J by 5 bases, and 14 bases separated the two germline ends. The CDR3 spans 13 residues. The CDR3 loop is CSVELQGRDEQYF. Here the CDR3 DNA reads TGCAGCGTTGAGCTCCAGGGGAGAGACGAGCAGTACTTC.

The chain combines TRBV30 with TRBJ2-3, with 8 bases aligning to TRBD1. The V gene end was trimmed by 5 bases and the J gene end by 6 bases; junction bases not matched to a gene: 7. The CDR3 loop spans 13 amino acids. Germline values: CDR1 GTSNPN, CDR2 SVGIG (reference sequence). As DNA, the CDR3 is TGTGCCTGGTCAGGGGGCGACTGGGATACGCAGTATTTT. Translated: CAWSGGDWDTQYF.

This rearrangement joins TRBV6-1 to TRBJ2-1, with no clear D. The germline CDR1 and CDR2 sequences are MNHNS and SASEGT. The CDR3 is 14 residues long. Trimming cost V 3 bases and J 3 bases, with 9 bases left between them. CDR3 loop: CASSEGWGYNEQFF. The DNA for the CDR3 is TGTGCCAGCAGTGAGGGCTGGGGCTACAATGAGCAGTTCTTC.

The chain is built from TRBV5-4 and TRBJ1-2; 7 bases are a match to TRBD1. The CDR3 spans 13 residues. The trim removed 5 bases at V and 5 bases at J, leaving 6 bases unmatched. CDR1 is SGHNT and CDR2 is YYREEE in the germline V gene (reference sequence). Written as DNA, the CDR3 is TGTGCCAGCAGTAACCTACAGGGGTATGGCTACACCTTC. Translating gives CASSNLQGYGYTF.

This clone showed up just a few times. V usage is TRBV18 and J usage is TRBJ1-1; no clear D gene. V was cut by 5 bases and J by 4 bases, with 11 bases left in between. Germline-derived CDR1 and CDR2 are KGHSH and LQKENI. This CDR3 is built from 13 residues. DNA for the CDR3: TGTGCCAGCTCAGGCTTAGACGGCACTGAAGCTTTCTTT. This gives the protein CASSGLDGTEAFF.

The genes are TRBV9 and TRBJ1-5; D perhaps matches TRBD1 (6 bases). The V end was cut by 0 bases, the J end by 3 bases, with 10 bases between. Germline V CDR1 and CDR2: SGDLS, YYNGEE. The CDR3 loop spans 15 amino acids. This CDR3 reads CASSVEGGFNQPQHF. CDR3 nucleotides: TGTGCCAGCAGCGTAGAGGGGGGCTTCAATCAGCCCCAGCATTTT.

To note about this clone: At one of its ends the junction is not consistent with the germline gene, which may arise from a read error. V and J are TRBV6-1 and TRBJ1-6, with a tentative D call TRBD1 (5 bases). This CDR3 has 13 amino acids. From germline, CDR1 is MNHNS and CDR2 SASEGT. CDR3 protein: CASREGAGSPLHF. In nucleotides, the CDR3 is TGTGCCAGCAGGGAAGGGGCGGGTTCACCCCTCCACTTT.

The CDR3 reads CASSPEASYEQYF. The CDR3 nucleotides are TGTGCCAGCTCACCAGAAGCGTCCTACGAGCAGTACTTC. V gene TRBV18 combines with J gene TRBJ2-7; D call uncertain. Germline assignment: CDR1 KGHSH and CDR2 LQKENI. Trimming shortened V by 2 bases and J by 1 base, and 6 bases separated the two germline ends. The CDR3 is 13 amino acids.

CDR3 residues: CASSGEGGQPQHF. CDR3 coding DNA: TGTGCCAGCAGTGGTGAGGGGGGCCAGCCCCAGCATTTT. The chain has TRBV6-1 and TRBJ1-5; tentatively, D is TRBD1 (6 bases). The CDR3 spans 13 residues. CDR1 and CDR2 (germline): MNHNS, SASEGT. Trimming pared 4 bases from V and 7 bases from J, leaving 11 bases between.

The chain couples TRBV29-1 to TRBJ2-1, with 9 bases aligning to TRBD2. The CDR3 is 15 amino acids. Losses at the gene ends were 5 bases for V and 6 bases for J; bases not matched to a gene: 11. Germline V lookup: CDR1 SQVTM, CDR2 ANQGSEA. CDR3 nucleotide sequence: TGCAGCGTTTGGGGACTAGCTCCCGGATCCAATGAGCAGTTCTTC. This sequence encodes CSVWGLAPGSNEQFF.

The rearrangement uses TRBV2 and TRBJ1-1; possible D gene TRBD1, 5 bases. V was cut by 3 bases and J by 3 bases, with 17 bases left in between. Germline CDR1 reads SNHLY; CDR2 reads FYNNEI. The CDR3 loop spans 16 amino acids. CDR3 sequence: CASSEGFRGRDTEAFF. Here the CDR3 DNA reads TGTGCCAGCAGTGAGGGGTTTAGGGGCAGGGACACTGAAGCTTTCTTT.

The J gene is TRBJ2-2, the V gene TRBV7-9, with TRBD2 matching 7 bases. CDR3 length equals 16 residues. CDR1 is SEHNR, CDR2 FQNEAQ, per germline (reference sequence). V was clipped by 3 bases and J by 4 bases; unmatched bases: 8. The CDR3 DNA follows: TGTGCCAGCAGCTTTGCCGCGGGAGCGTCCACCGGGGAGCTGTTTTTT. It is translated as CASSFAAGASTGELFF.